This T cell receptor beta chain was retrieved from a study of post-analysis software for immune sequencing data. This clonotype was seen at least ten times. Its target is unknown. This CDR3 is 16 amino acids long. Germline V gene lookup returns CDR1 MDHEN and CDR2 SYDVKM. Trimming at V came to 4 bases and at J to 4 bases, leaving 11 bases not matched to a gene. Study results and caveats: About five TRBV segments, including TRBV5-6, TRBV5-1 and TRBV20-1, were more frequent in patients than controls. A significant reduction in normalized Chao1 diversity was observed in multiple sclerosis patients versus controls. Analysis by F measure revealed that same-batch samples clustered strongly together.

The authors incorporated unique molecular identifiers into the TCR beta cDNA libraries. T cells, roughly 0.9 to 11 million of them, yielded some 510,000 cDNA molecules. TCRdb ran MiXCR on the PCR reads and lists one entry per CDR3 protein. This table has 250,000 to 300,000 distinct CDR3 sequences, less than 40% appearing once. Sequenced: blood. V gene TRBV28 combines with J gene TRBJ1-2, with 8 nucleotides matching TRBD1. The clonotype originates from a girl between 5 and 17 years old with multiple sclerosis. The CDR3 DNA follows: TGTGCCAGCAGTTCCCCTCAATCGGACAGGGTCTATGGCTACACCTTC. Its translation is CASSSPQSDRVYGYTF.